Listed below are T cell receptor beta chains from one sample, sequenced in a study of blood T cell repertoires in COVID-19. Repertoires were generated with immunoSEQ multiplex PCR, while TCRdb's copy carries only in-frame clones and drops some. The table records nearly 300,000 clones, 88% of them present only once. The specimen was peripheral blood. Source of these receptors: a woman aged 25 to 45 who had recovered from COVID-19. CDR3s include the opening cysteine and the closing phenylalanine or tryptophan. Fields, in order: clone size, J gene, D gene, V gene, CDR3 length, CDR3 protein, CDR3 DNA. D genes are given only for firm matches. The size field is filled for only some rows; it gives once, few, many or a size class.

NA | TRBJ2-7 | NA | TRBV6-1 | 15 | CASSERTGVSYEQYF | TGTGCCAGCAGTGAAAGAACAGGTGTCTCCTACGAGCAGTACTTC
NA | TRBJ2-1 | TRBD2 | TRBV7-2 | 15 | CASSLSGGPLNEQFF | TGTGCCAGCAGCTTGAGCGGGGGCCCCCTCAATGAGCAGTTCTTC
NA | TRBJ2-7 | NA | TRBV11-2 | 13 | CASSLVVRDEQYF | TGTGCCAGCAGCTTAGTAGTGAGGGACGAGCAGTACTTC
NA | TRBJ2-4 | NA | TRBV5-1 | 15 | CASSPSRGSRNIQYF | TGCGCCAGCAGCCCCTCCAGGGGTAGTAGAAACATTCAGTACTTC
NA | TRBJ1-1 | NA | TRBV5-4 | 14 | CASRVDSMNTEAFF | TGTGCCAGCAGGGTGGACAGTATGAACACTGAAGCTTTCTTT
NA | TRBJ2-5 | NA | TRBV15 | 13 | CATSRDSQETQYF | TGTGCCACCAGCAGAGACAGCCAAGAGACCCAGTACTTC
NA | TRBJ2-3 | TRBD1 | TRBV7-9 | 16 | CASSSRTGIGTDTQYF | TGTGCCAGCAGCTCCCGGACAGGGATCGGCACAGATACGCAGTATTTT
NA | TRBJ1-1 | TRBD1 | TRBV2 | 13 | CASTGQANTEAFF | TGTGCCAGCACCGGACAGGCAAACACTGAAGCTTTCTTT
NA | TRBJ2-7 | NA | TRBV20-1 | 11 | CSASPGDEQYF | TGCAGTGCTAGTCCCGGGGACGAGCAGTACTTC
NA | TRBJ2-1 | TRBD2 | TRBV19 | 16 | CASSRRRGGDYNEQFF | TGTGCCAGTAGTAGAAGGCGCGGGGGTGACTACAATGAGCAGTTCTTC
NA | TRBJ1-1 | TRBD1 | TRBV18 | 15 | CASSPPGQGYAEAFF | TGTGCCAGCTCACCACCGGGACAGGGATATGCGGAAGCTTTCTTT
once | TRBJ2-7 | NA | TRBV7-3 | 14 | CASSLGPPLNEQYF | TGTGCCAGCAGCCTGGGCCCACCTTTAAACGAGCAGTACTTC
NA | TRBJ2-2 | TRBD2 | TRBV5-1 | 14 | CASSLGGETGELFF | TGCGCCAGCAGCCTCGGGGGGGAAACCGGGGAGCTGTTTTTT
NA | TRBJ2-5 | NA | TRBV10-3 | 16 | CAISETKSPYQETQYF | TGTGCCATCAGTGAGACGAAGAGTCCGTACCAAGAGACCCAGTACTTC
NA | TRBJ1-5 | NA | TRBV28 | 13 | CASSLMGGQPQHF | TGTGCCAGCAGTTTAATGGGAGGACAGCCCCAGCATTTT
NA | TRBJ1-2 | NA | TRBV2 | 12 | CASSEQVYGYTF | TGTGCCAGCAGTGAACAGGTTTATGGCTACACCTTC
NA | TRBJ1-1 | NA | TRBV5-1 | 13 | CASRQGPNSEAFF | TGCGCCAGCAGGCAGGGCCCTAACTCCGAAGCTTTCTTT
NA | TRBJ2-2 | NA | TRBV5-1 | 15 | CASSPDTSITGELFF | TGCGCCAGCAGCCCGGACACTAGCATCACCGGGGAGCTGTTTTTT
NA | TRBJ2-3 | NA | TRBV18 | 15 | CASSPTEVPTDTQYF | TGTGCCAGCTCACCAACCGAGGTACCTACAGATACGCAGTATTTT
NA | TRBJ2-5 | TRBD2 | TRBV7-3 | 16 | CASSLPGLAGAETQYF | TGTGCCAGCAGCTTACCTGGACTAGCGGGGGCAGAGACCCAGTACTTC
NA | TRBJ2-3 | NA | TRBV15 | 16 | CATSRDRQTSTDTQYF | TGTGCCACCAGCAGAGATAGACAGACTAGCACAGATACGCAGTATTTT
NA | TRBJ2-2 | TRBD1 | TRBV5-1 | 16 | CASSLIGQGNTGELFF | TGCGCCAGCAGCTTGATCGGACAGGGGAACACCGGGGAGCTGTTTTTT
NA | TRBJ2-6 | TRBD1 | TRBV5-4 | 16 | CASSGQGVIGANVLTF | TGTGCCAGCAGCGGACAGGGGGTAATTGGGGCCAACGTCCTGACTTTC
NA | TRBJ2-2 | NA | TRBV5-1 | 12 | CASSPRGGELFF | TGCGCCAGCAGCCCGCGGGGCGGGGAGCTGTTTTTT
NA | TRBJ1-5 | TRBD1 | TRBV10-3 | 16 | CAISEGRQGGNQPQHF | TGTGCCATCAGTGAGGGACGGCAGGGGGGCAATCAGCCCCAGCATTTT
few | TRBJ1-6 | NA | TRBV4-1 | 15 | CASSQEEGLNSPLHF | TGCGCCAGCAGCCAAGAGGAGGGACTGAATTCACCCCTCCACTTT
once | TRBJ1-5 | NA | TRBV28 | 12 | CASSLSDQPQHF | TGTGCCAGCAGTTTGTCCGATCAGCCCCAGCATTTT
NA | TRBJ2-3 | NA | TRBV30 | 13 | CAWSRLDTDTQYF | TGTGCCTGGTCCCGACTGGACACAGATACGCAGTATTTT
NA | TRBJ2-5 | NA | TRBV14 | 16 | CASSLGRGGKSETQYF | TGTGCCAGCAGCCTCGGACGGGGAGGAAAAAGTGAGACCCAGTACTTC
NA | TRBJ1-1 | NA | TRBV28 | 13 | CASSLATGSEAFF | TGTGCCAGCAGTTTAGCTACAGGCTCTGAAGCTTTCTTT
NA | TRBJ2-5 | TRBD2 | TRBV2 | 14 | CASRPTSGVETQYF | TGTGCCAGCAGGCCGACTAGCGGGGTTGAGACCCAGTACTTC
NA | TRBJ2-7 | TRBD1 | TRBV9 | 15 | CASSVETGLLNEQYF | TGTGCCAGCAGCGTAGAGACAGGGTTGTTGAACGAGCAGTACTTC
NA | TRBJ1-1 | TRBD1 | TRBV3-1/TRBV3-2 | 15 | CASSRAGTANTEAFF | TGTGCCAGCAGCCGAGCCGGGACAGCGAACACTGAAGCTTTCTTT
NA | TRBJ1-1 | NA | TRBV2 | 16 | CASSYDKTGMNTEAFF | TGTGCCAGCAGCTATGACAAAACAGGGATGAACACTGAAGCTTTCTTT